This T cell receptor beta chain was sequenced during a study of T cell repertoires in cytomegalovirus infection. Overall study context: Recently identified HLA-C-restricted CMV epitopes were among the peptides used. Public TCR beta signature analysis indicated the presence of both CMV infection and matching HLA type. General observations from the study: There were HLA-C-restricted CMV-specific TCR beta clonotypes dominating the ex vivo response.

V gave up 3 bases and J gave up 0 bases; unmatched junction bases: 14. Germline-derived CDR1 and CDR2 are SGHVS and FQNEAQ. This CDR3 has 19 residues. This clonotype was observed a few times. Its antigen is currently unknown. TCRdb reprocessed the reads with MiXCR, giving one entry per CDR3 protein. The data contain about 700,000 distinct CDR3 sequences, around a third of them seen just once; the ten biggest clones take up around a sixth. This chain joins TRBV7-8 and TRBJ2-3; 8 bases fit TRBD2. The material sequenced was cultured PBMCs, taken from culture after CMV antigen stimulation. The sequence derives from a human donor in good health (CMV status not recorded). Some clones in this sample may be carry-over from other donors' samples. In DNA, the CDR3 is TGTGCCAGCAGCTTCGACCGAATCCAGGGACTAGAGAGCACAGATACGCAGTATTTT. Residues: CASSFDRIQGLESTDTQYF. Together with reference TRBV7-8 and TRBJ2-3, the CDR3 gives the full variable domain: GAGVSQSPRYKVAKRGQDVALRCDPISGHVSLFWYQQALGQGPEFLTYFQNEAQLDKSGLPSDRFFAERPEGSVSTLKIQRTQQEDSAVYLCASSFDRIQGLESTDTQYFGPGTRLTVL.